The 13 T cell receptor beta chains listed next were all sequenced from one sample in a study of multiple sclerosis patients with progressive multifocal leukoencephalopathy. Stated time point: time of PML onset. Measured with immunoSEQ multiplex PCR; TCRdb has only the in-frame clones, and not every one. Among more than 30,000 clones listed, approximately 86% were seen once. Here the sequenced sample was PBMCs, taken from a patient treated with natalizumab. The receptor set was obtained from a woman aged 40-49 years with progressive multifocal leukoencephalopathy.

The V and J genes are TRBV7-8 and TRBJ1-2, with 9 bases fitting TRBD1. The CDR3 runs to 15 residues. J was trimmed by 5 bases and V by 5 bases; bases with no gene match: 9. Per the germline V gene, CDR1 is SGHVS and CDR2 is FQNEAQ. Written as DNA, the CDR3 is TGTGCCAGCAGCCAAGCCGGGACAGGGAATTATGGCTACACCTTC. Its translation is CASSQAGTGNYGYTF.

The CDR3 sequence: CASSLDGTGELFF. CDR3 DNA sequence: TGCGCCAGCAGCCTGGACGGCACCGGGGAGCTGTTTTTT. This sequence joins TRBV5-1 and TRBJ2-2; the D is unclear. The germline V gene encodes CDR1 SGHRS and CDR2 YFSETQ. The ends were cut back, 4 bases at V and 4 bases at J, with 8 bases in the middle. This CDR3 is 13 amino acids long. The full variable domain, in which reference TRBV5-1 and TRBJ2-2 provide the parts outside the CDR3, is KAGVTQTPRYLIKTRGQQVTLSCSPISGHRSVSWYQQTPGQGLQFLFEYFSETQRNKGNFPGRFSGRQFSNSRSEMNVSTLELGDSALYLCASSLDGTGELFFGEGSRLTVL.

The CDR3 DNA sequence: TGTGCCAGTAGTTTACGACTAGCGGGAGTCCAGGAGACCCAGTACTTC. It codes for CASSLRLAGVQETQYF. This chain joins TRBV19 and TRBJ2-5, with TRBD2 matching over 12 bases. V shed 5 bases and J 5 bases; nucleotides not matched to a gene: 9. This CDR3 is built from 16 residues. CDR1 is LNHDA, CDR2 SQIVND, per germline (reference sequence). The full variable domain, its missing parts supplied by reference TRBV19 and TRBJ2-5, is DGGITQSPKYLFRKEGQNVTLSCEQNLNHDAMYWYRQDPGQGLRLIYYSQIVNDFQKGDIAEGYSVSREKKESFPLTVTSAQKNPTAFYLCASSLRLAGVQETQYFGPGTRLLVL.

The V gene is TRBV12-2, the J gene TRBJ2-7; the table's D call of TRBD2 was not tested on the DNA. TRBV12-2 has pseudogene status. This CDR3 spans 15 amino acids. CDR3 bases: TGTGCAAGTCGCTTCATTGGCGGGAGTCGGTACGAGCAGTACTTC. It translates to CASRFIGGSRYEQYF.

This clone was seen just once. This chain links TRBV5-4 with TRBJ2-5; 16 positions match TRBD2. Germline V gene data show CDR1 as SGHNT and CDR2 as YYREEE (reference sequence). The CDR3 is 16 residues long. The junction had 5 bases not matched to a gene; V was cut back by 4 bases and J by 5 bases. In DNA form, the CDR3 reads TGTGCCAGCAGCAAGGGACTAGCGGGGGGGCTGGAGACCCAGTACTTC. Residues: CASSKGLAGGLETQYF.

This chain links TRBV30 with TRBJ1-1; D is unclear. The CDR3 consists of 10 residues. Deletions cut 3 bases from V and 10 bases from J, with 9 bases between. CDR1 is GTSNPN, CDR2 SVGIG, per germline (reference sequence). The CDR3 bases are TGTGCCTGGAGAGAGGAGGGAGCTTTCTTT. Residues: CAWREEGAFF.

The J gene is TRBJ2-7, the V gene TRBV9; D gene unclear. Trimming took 5 bases from V and 0 from J, leaving 9 bases between them. Germline V gene sequence: CDR1 SGDLS, CDR2 YYNGEE. CDR3 length equals 13 residues. CDR3 in DNA: TGTGCCAGCAGTGGACGGAACTCCTACGAGCAGTACTTC. It translates to CASSGRNSYEQYF.

This chain joins TRBV9 and TRBJ1-1, with 9 bases lining up with TRBD1. This CDR3 has 17 amino acids. Germline CDR1 and CDR2: SGDLS and YYNGEE. With V trimmed by 3 bases and J by 4 bases, 13 bases remained unmatched. The CDR3, as DNA: TGTGCCAGCAGCGCGTCCGGGACAGGGATTGGGGTCACTGAAGCTTTCTTT. Translated, it gives CASSASGTGIGVTEAFF.

This rearrangement joins TRBV11-3 to TRBJ1-1; D remains unclear. The CDR3 has 11 amino acids. The ends were cut back, 1 base at V and 4 bases at J, with 1 base in the middle. CDR1 is SGHNT and CDR2 is YENEEA in the germline V gene. CDR3 nucleotide sequence: TGTGCCAGCAGCTTAGTCACTGAAGCTTTCTTT. This encodes CASSLVTEAFF.

The chain has TRBV14 and TRBJ2-4; 8 positions match TRBD1. The CDR3 runs 20 residues. V was clipped by 0 bases and J by 3 bases; unmatched bases: 16. The germline gives CDR1 SGHDN, CDR2 FVKESK. CDR3 sequence (DNA): TGTGCCAGCAGCCAAGATCGGCTGCGTGAACAGGGGGTTGGCAAAAACATTCAGTACTTC. It yields the protein CASSQDRLREQGVGKNIQYF.

The gene calls are TRBV7-9 and TRBJ2-5, with 11 bases fitting TRBD1. Germline values: CDR1 SEHNR, CDR2 FQNEAQ (reference sequence). Trimming cost V 4 bases and J 9 bases; bases outside gene matches: 7. CDR3 length equals 14 residues. CDR3: CASSWTGGVESQYF. Here the CDR3 DNA reads TGTGCCAGCAGCTGGACAGGGGGCGTTGAGTCCCAGTACTTC. Filled out from reference TRBV7-9 and TRBJ2-5, the complete variable domain reads DTGVSQNPRHKITKRGQNVTFRCDPISEHNRLYWYRQTLGQGPEFLTYFQNEAQLEKSRLLSDRFSAERPKGSFSTLEIQRTEQGDSAMYLCASSWTGGVESQYFGPGTRLLVL.

The rearrangement links TRBV7-6 to TRBJ2-1; TRBD2 matches at 10 bases. J gave up 3 bases and V 1 base, and 3 bases lay outside the gene matches. CDR1 and CDR2 from the germline V gene are SGHVS and FNYEAQ. The CDR3 covers 16 residues. The CDR3 here is CASSLVGTSVYNEQFF. The CDR3 DNA follows: TGTGCCAGCAGCTTAGTCGGGACTAGCGTCTACAATGAGCAGTTCTTC.

The rearrangement uses TRBV25-1 and TRBJ1-6, with D possibly being TRBD1 (5 bases). Germline CDR1 reads MGHDK; CDR2 reads SYGVNS. The V end lost 1 base, the J end lost 14 bases, and 15 bases lay between the germline ends. The CDR3 consists of 14 residues. For the CDR3, the DNA is TGTGCCAGCAGTGAATCGGGACTGCCCTCAGCCCTCCACTTT. Translating gives CASSESGLPSALHF.